These T cell receptor beta chains were read from a single sample in a study of control samples from healthy donors and cancer patients. Libraries were prepared by immunoSEQ multiplex PCR; TCRdb keeps only in-frame clonotypes and omits some of them. The sample lists about 120,000 clones; approximately 92% were seen once. The sample taken for sequencing was blood. The receptors originated from a middle-aged man in good health. Both conserved end residues are part of each CDR3. Each record gives: D gene, J gene, V gene, clone size, CDR3 length, CDR3 DNA, CDR3 protein. D genes are given only for firm matches. Only some rows state a clone size, as once, few, many or a class for expanded clones.

TRBD1	TRBJ1-5	TRBV12-3/TRBV12-4	.	13	TGTGCCAGCAGTTACAGGGGAGGCCAGCCCCAGCATTTT	CASSYRGGQPQHF
TRBD2	TRBJ2-1	TRBV23-1	.	21	TGCGCCAGCAGTCAATCTTCTCTGGGACTAGCGGGGGGGAAATCCTACAATGAGCAGTTCTTC	CASSQSSLGLAGGKSYNEQFF
TRBD1	TRBJ2-1	TRBV11-2	.	15	TGTGCCAGCAGCTTGGAACAGGGGATTTACAATGAGCAGTTCTTC	CASSLEQGIYNEQFF
.	TRBJ2-7	TRBV29-1	.	14	TGCAGCGCCGGGAGACAGGACAGCTCCTACGAGCAGTACTTC	CSAGRQDSSYEQYF
TRBD1	TRBJ1-2	TRBV5-1	.	14	TGCGCCAGCAGCATAGACAGGGGTGACTATGGCTACACCTTC	CASSIDRGDYGYTF
TRBD1	TRBJ2-1	TRBV18	.	13	TGTGCCAGCTCACCCAACAGGGGCAATGAGCAGTTCTTC	CASSPNRGNEQFF
.	TRBJ1-1	TRBV6-5	.	14	TGTGCCAGCAGTTACTCGACAGTCGGGGGGCCGGCTTTCTTT	CASSYSTVGGPAFF
.	TRBJ1-5	TRBV5-1	.	15	TGCGCCAGCAGCTTGGGATATGGGGCAGGTCAGCCCCAGCATTTT	CASSLGYGAGQPQHF
.	TRBJ2-1	TRBV9	.	11	TGTGCCAGCAGCCTAGAAGCTGAGCAGTTCTTC	CASSLEAEQFF
TRBD1	TRBJ2-1	TRBV5-6	.	15	TGTGCCAGCAGCCCGTTGACAGGGGAGAGCAATGAGCAGTTCTTC	CASSPLTGESNEQFF
TRBD1	TRBJ1-1	TRBV27	.	14	TGTGCCAGCAGTTCAAGACAGGGGCACACTGAAGCTTTCTTT	CASSSRQGHTEAFF
TRBD2	TRBJ2-3	TRBV5-4	.	15	TGTGCCAGCAGCCTTGGGGGGGATGGCACAGATACGCAGTATTTT	CASSLGGDGTDTQYF
.	TRBJ2-2	TRBV25-1	.	14	TGTGCCAGCAGGATTGATTCGCAGACCGGGGAGCTGTTTTTT	CASRIDSQTGELFF
.	TRBJ2-7	TRBV28	.	11	TGTGCCAGCAAGGCCCTCTACGAGCAGTACTTC	CASKALYEQYF
.	TRBJ2-1	TRBV3-1/TRBV3-2	.	15	TGTGCCAGCAGCTCCTCCCCCCAATGGGACAATGAGCAGTTCTTC	CASSSSPQWDNEQFF
TRBD1	TRBJ2-7	TRBV6-5	.	16	TGTGCCAGCAGTTCTCCGGGACAGGGACGACAGGGCGAGCAGTACTTC	CASSSPGQGRQGEQYF
.	TRBJ2-3	TRBV9	.	14	TGTGCCAGCAGCGTAACAAGCTCAACAGATACGCAGTATTTT	CASSVTSSTDTQYF
.	TRBJ1-1	TRBV7-9	.	15	TGTGCCAGCAGCTTAGCATCAGGGCTCGGCACTGAAGCTTTCTTT	CASSLASGLGTEAFF
.	TRBJ1-5	TRBV6-2/TRBV6-3	.	14	TGTGCCAGCAGTTACTCGATGTACCCGGTCCCCCAGCATTTT	CASSYSMYPVPQHF
.	TRBJ2-3	TRBV7-3	once	14	TGTGCCAGCAGCCCTACCCCCGGCGCAGATACGCAGTATTTT	CASSPTPGADTQYF
TRBD2	TRBJ2-3	TRBV29-1	.	16	TGCAGCGTTGTCCCGACTAGCGGGGGGCCAGCAGATACGCAGTATTTT	CSVVPTSGGPADTQYF
.	TRBJ2-3	TRBV19	.	13	TGTGCCACAGGGGGGGGGTTCACAGATACGCAGTATTTT	CATGGGFTDTQYF
.	TRBJ1-1	TRBV6-5	.	14	TGTGCCAGCAGCTTAGGACGGACGAACACTGAAGCTTTCTTT	CASSLGRTNTEAFF
.	TRBJ2-7	TRBV10-3	.	14	TGTGCCATCACCCGGACGACCAATTCCTACGAGCAGTACTTC	CAITRTTNSYEQYF
TRBD1	TRBJ1-1	TRBV10-3	.	15	TGTGCCATCACAGAACGGGACAGGGGTGGGACTGAAGCTTTCTTT	CAITERDRGGTEAFF
.	TRBJ1-2	TRBV14	.	16	TGTGCCAGCAGCCAGTCTCTCACAGGGAAGATAGGGGGCTACACCTTC	CASSQSLTGKIGGYTF
.	TRBJ1-4	TRBV4-1	.	15	TGCGCCAGCAGCCCGGAGGGTGTGGGGGAGGAAAAACTGTTTTTT	CASSPEGVGEEKLFF
.	TRBJ2-5	TRBV18	.	15	TGTGCCAGCTCACCCGGAAAGGTATTCCAAGAGACCCAGTACTTC	CASSPGKVFQETQYF
TRBD1	TRBJ2-7	TRBV5-1	.	15	TGCGCCAGCAGAACCGGGACAGGGGAATCCTACGAGCAGTACTTC	CASRTGTGESYEQYF
.	TRBJ2-3	TRBV6-1	.	13	TGTGCCAGCAGTGACGAAGACACAGATACGCAGTATTTT	CASSDEDTDTQYF
.	TRBJ2-3	TRBV19	.	14	TGTGCCAGTAGTCAACGACAGAGCACAGATACGCAGTATTTT	CASSQRQSTDTQYF